Following are 2 T cell receptor beta chains from one sample sequenced in a study of T-cell reconstitution after alpha-beta-depleted transplantation in children. The TCRbeta library incorporated unique molecular identifiers. Using its own MiXCR run on the PCR reads, TCRdb lists one record per CDR3 protein. The sample includes approximately 520,000 distinct CDR3 sequences, more than 9.5% of them seen just once. The material was PBMCs, mostly from graft donor cells, obtained 180 days after TCRalphabeta/CD19-depleted stem cell transplant. The receptors were gathered from a female patient aged 2-10 years who had a stem cell transplant for aplastic anemia, so the T cells may come from the graft donor.

CDR3 loop: CASSQDHVGAPQETQYF. The CDR3 coding sequence is TGTGCCAGCAGCCAAGATCATGTGGGGGCCCCTCAAGAGACCCAGTACTTC. The chain combines TRBV14 with TRBJ2-5; TRBD1 might be the D (6 bases). There are 17 residues in the CDR3. CDR1 and CDR2 from the germline V gene are SGHDN and FVKESK. V lost 0 bases to trimming and J lost 2 bases, with 16 bases between them.

The chain carries TRBV5-4 and TRBJ1-6, with D tentatively TRBD1 (5 bases). Germline CDR1 SGHNT, CDR2 YYREEE (reference sequence). This CDR3 spans 15 amino acids. V was shortened by 4 bases and J by 5 bases, with 13 bases between the two germline ends. DNA of the CDR3: TGTGCCAGCAGCCCTACTGACAGAAATAATTCACCCCTCCACTTT. Translation gives CASSPTDRNNSPLHF.